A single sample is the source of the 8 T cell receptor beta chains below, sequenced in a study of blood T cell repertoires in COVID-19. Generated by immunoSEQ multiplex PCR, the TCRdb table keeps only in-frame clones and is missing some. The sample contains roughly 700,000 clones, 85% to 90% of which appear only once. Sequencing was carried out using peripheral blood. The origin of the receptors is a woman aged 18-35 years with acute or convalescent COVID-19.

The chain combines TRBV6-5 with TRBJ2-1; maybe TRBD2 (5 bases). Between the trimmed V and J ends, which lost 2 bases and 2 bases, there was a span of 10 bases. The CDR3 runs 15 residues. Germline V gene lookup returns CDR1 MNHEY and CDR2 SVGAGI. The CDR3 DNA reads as TGTGCCAGCAGTTACCGAGCGGAAACCTACAATGAGCAGTTCTTC. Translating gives CASSYRAETYNEQFF.

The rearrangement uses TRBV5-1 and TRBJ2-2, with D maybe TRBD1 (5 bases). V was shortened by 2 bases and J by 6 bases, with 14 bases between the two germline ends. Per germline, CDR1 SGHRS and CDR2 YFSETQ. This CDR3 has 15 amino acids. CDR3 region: CASSFGQGLPGELFF. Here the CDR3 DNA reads TGCGCCAGCAGCTTTGGGCAGGGCTTACCCGGGGAGCTGTTTTTT.

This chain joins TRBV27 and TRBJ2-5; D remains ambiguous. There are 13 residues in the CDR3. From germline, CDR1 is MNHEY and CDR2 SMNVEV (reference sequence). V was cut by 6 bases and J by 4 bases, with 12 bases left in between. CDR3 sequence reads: CASSNNPVETQYF. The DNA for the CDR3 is TGTGCCAGCAGCAATAATCCAGTAGAGACCCAGTACTTC.

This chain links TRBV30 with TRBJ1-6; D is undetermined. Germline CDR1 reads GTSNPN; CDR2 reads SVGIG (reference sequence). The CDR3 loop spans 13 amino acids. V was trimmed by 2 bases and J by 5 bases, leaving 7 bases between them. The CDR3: CAWSLLNNSPLHF. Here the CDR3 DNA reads TGTGCCTGGAGTCTCCTTAATAATTCACCCCTCCACTTT.

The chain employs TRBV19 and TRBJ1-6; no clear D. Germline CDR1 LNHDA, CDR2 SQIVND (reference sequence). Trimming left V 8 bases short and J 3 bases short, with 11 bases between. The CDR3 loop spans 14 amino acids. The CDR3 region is CASATESYNSPLHF. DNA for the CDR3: TGTGCCAGTGCCACGGAGAGCTATAATTCACCCCTCCACTTT. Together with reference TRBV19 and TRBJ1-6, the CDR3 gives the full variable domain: DGGITQSPKYLFRKEGQNVTLSCEQNLNHDAMYWYRQDPGQGLRLIYYSQIVNDFQKGDIAEGYSVSREKKESFPLTVTSAQKNPTAFYLCASATESYNSPLHFGNGTRLTVT.

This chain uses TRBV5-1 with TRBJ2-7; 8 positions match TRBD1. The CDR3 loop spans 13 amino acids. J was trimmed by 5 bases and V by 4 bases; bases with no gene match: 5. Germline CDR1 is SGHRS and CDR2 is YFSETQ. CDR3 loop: CASSGDRPHEQYF. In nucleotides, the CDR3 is TGCGCCAGCAGCGGGGACAGGCCCCACGAGCAGTACTTC.

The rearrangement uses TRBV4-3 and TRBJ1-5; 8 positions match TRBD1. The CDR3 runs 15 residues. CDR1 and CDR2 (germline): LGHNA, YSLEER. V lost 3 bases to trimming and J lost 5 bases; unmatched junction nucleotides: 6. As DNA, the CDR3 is TGCGCCAGCAGCCACCACAGGGGGGGGGATCAGCCCCAGCATTTT. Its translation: CASSHHRGGDQPQHF.

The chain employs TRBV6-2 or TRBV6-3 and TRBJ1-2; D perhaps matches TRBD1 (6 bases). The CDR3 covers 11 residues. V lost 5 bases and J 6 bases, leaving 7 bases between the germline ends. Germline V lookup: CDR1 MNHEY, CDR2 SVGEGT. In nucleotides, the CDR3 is TGTGCCAGCAGTAACAGGGATGGCTACACCTTC. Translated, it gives CASSNRDGYTF.